This T cell receptor beta chain was profiled in a study of CD8+ T cells in alopecia areata. On the study more broadly: Treatment of the treated patients consisted of oral tofacitinib, 5 to 10 mg twice daily. Treated patients' severity was scored by percentage of affected scalp area. Study results and caveats: It was less clear whether patients shared TCRs than it was in mice, possibly because of HLA. One nonresponder makes the tie between baseline CD8+ expansion and response uncertain.

RNA extraction was followed by reverse transcription into cDNA, which acted as the sequencing template. Sequencing used immunoSEQ multiplex PCR; TCRdb keeps in-frame clones, though not all of them. The repertoire includes 150,000 to 200,000 clones, roughly 66% of them detected once, and over 1% sits in the top ten. Turning to this clone: Its antigen remains unidentified.

Germline lookup yields CDR1 SQVTM and CDR2 ANQGSEA. J lost 5 bases, V lost 2 bases, and 2 bases had no gene match. This CDR3 is built from 13 residues. Treatment specified: oral pan-JAK inhibitor, 5-10 mg twice daily. The rearrangement links TRBV29-1 to TRBJ2-3, with 9 bases identical to TRBD2. The receptor comes from a human donor with alopecia areata. This sample comprised CD4+ T cells sorted from blood, obtained at week 24, from a patient treated with tofacitinib. DNA for the CDR3: TGCAGCGTTGAAAGAGCGGGGGGAGATACGCAGTATTTT. Residues: CSVERAGGDTQYF.